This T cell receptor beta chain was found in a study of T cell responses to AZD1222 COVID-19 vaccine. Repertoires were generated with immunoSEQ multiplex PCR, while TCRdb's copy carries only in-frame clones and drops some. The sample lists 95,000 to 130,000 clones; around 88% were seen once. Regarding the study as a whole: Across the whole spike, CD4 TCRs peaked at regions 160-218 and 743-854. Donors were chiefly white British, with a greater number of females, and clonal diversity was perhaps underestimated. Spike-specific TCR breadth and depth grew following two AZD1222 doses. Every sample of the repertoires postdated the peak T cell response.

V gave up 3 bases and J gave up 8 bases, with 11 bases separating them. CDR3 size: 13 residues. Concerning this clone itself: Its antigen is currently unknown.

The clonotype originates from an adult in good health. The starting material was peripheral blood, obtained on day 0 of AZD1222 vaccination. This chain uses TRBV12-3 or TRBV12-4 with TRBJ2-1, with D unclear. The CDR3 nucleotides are TGTGCCAGCAGTTTCCCCCTTGGGGATGAGCAGTTCTTC. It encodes CASSFPLGDEQFF.